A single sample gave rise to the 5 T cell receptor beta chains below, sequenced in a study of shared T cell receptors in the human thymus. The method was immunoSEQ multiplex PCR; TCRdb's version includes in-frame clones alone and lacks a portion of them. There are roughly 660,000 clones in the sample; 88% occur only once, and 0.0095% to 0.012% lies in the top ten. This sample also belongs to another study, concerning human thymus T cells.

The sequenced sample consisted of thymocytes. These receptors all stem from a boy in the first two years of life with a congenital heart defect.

Written as DNA, the CDR3 is TGCAGGATCAGGGGTGTAACTGAAGCTTTCTTT. It is translated as CRIRGVTEAFF. The chain uses TRBV20-1 and TRBJ1-1; tentatively, D is TRBD1 (6 bases). The CDR3 runs 11 residues. Per the germline V gene, CDR1 is DFQATT and CDR2 is SNEGSKA (reference sequence).

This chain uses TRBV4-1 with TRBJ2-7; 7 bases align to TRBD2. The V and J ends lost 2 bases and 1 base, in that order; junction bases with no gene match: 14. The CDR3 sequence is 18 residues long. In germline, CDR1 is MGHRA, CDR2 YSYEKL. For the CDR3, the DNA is TGCGCCAGCAGCCAATTTCCGGGGGGAGCGGCCCCTTCCTACGAGCAGTACTTC. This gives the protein CASSQFPGGAAPSYEQYF.

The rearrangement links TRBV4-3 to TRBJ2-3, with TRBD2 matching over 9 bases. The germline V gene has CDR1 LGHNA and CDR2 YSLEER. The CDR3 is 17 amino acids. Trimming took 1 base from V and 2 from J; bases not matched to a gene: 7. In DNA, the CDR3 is TGCGCCAGCAGCCAAGCGAGACTAGCGGAATCCACAGATACGCAGTATTTT. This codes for CASSQARLAESTDTQYF.

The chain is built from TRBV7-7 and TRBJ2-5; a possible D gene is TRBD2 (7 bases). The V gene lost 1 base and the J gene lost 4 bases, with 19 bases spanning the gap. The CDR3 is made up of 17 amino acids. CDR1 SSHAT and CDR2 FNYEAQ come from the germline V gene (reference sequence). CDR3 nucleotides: TGTGCCAGCAGCTTAGTTCTTCGGGGGGCGGGGAGAGAGACCCAGTACTTC. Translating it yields CASSLVLRGAGRETQYF.

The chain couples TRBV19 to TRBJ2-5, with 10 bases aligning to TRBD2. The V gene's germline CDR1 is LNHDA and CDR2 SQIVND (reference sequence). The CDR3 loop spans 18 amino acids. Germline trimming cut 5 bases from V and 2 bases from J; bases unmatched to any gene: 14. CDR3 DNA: TGTGCCAGTAGTCTACGGACTAGCGGCCACCACCAGCAAGAGACCCAGTACTTC. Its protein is CASSLRTSGHHQQETQYF.